This T cell receptor (beta chain) is drawn from a study of T cells in Graves' hyperthyroidism and ophthalmopathy. From RNA transcripts, TCR beta CDR3 regions were amplified. TCR CDR3 regions were first amplified by RT-PCR with HTBI primers. TCRdb reanalysed the multiplex PCR reads using MiXCR and keeps one entry per CDR3 protein. The table has fewer than 450,000 distinct CDR3 sequences, under 20% seen once. With 1 base removed from V and 2 bases from J, the gap between germline ends came to 12 bases. CDR3 length: 17 residues. Germline CDR1 is LGHDT and CDR2 is YNNKEL (reference sequence). Under 3 months was the duration of disease in ophthalmopathy patients, who also had a Clinical Activity Score of at least 3 and a NOSPECS grade of at least 4. Patients were excluded for uncontrolled infection, other autoimmune disease, pregnancy or lactation. The study based diagnoses on clinical symptoms, serum thyroxine and TRAb, thyroid ultrasound and orbital computed tomography.

Notes on this clonotype: This may arise from a read error, as a much more abundant clone is one base away.

The chain recombines TRBV3-1 with TRBJ2-6; D may be TRBD1 (5 bases). This sequence was found in a man between 18 and 35 years old with Graves' ophthalmopathy. Sequencing used blood. This CDR3 reads CASSQGGGATGANVLTF. Here the CDR3 DNA reads TGTGCCAGCAGCCAAGGGGGTGGGGCAACTGGGGCCAACGTCCTGACTTTC.